Listed below are T cell receptor beta chains from one sample, sequenced in a study of low-dose radiotherapy and immunotherapy resistance in tumors. In TCRdb, the reads were re-called with MiXCR into one record per CDR3 protein. Of 40,000 to 65,000 distinct CDR3 sequences in the sample, 33% were seen once. Sequencing was performed on PBMCs, taken after low-dose radiotherapy plus immunotherapy. The receptors originated from a male donor with rectosigmoid adenocarcinoma. Each CDR3 is given with its conserved first and last residue. A D gene is named only where the DNA matches it firmly. A clone size is listed for some rows: how often the clone was seen (once, few, many), or a class if it is expanded.

J gene,D gene,V gene,clone size,CDR3 DNA,CDR3 protein
TRBJ2-6,-,TRBV4-2,many,TGTGCCAGCAGCCAAGCGCCGGAGTCTGGGGCCAACGTCCTGACTTTC,CASSQAPESGANVLTF
TRBJ1-5,-,TRBV20-1,-,TGCAGTGCTAGAGATAGTTCCCAGCCCCAGCATTTT,CSARDSSQPQHF
TRBJ1-2,TRBD1,TRBV20-1,many,TGCAGTGCTAGGACAGGGGCCCAGGCTAACTATGGCTACACCTTC,CSARTGAQANYGYTF
TRBJ1-1,-,TRBV7-8,many,TGTGCCAGCAGCTTAGATCCCGGGGGATGGACTGAAGCTTTCTTT,CASSLDPGGWTEAFF
TRBJ2-1,-,TRBV29-1,many,TGCAGCGTTAAATGGACTGGCTCCTACAATGAGCAGTTCTTC,CSVKWTGSYNEQFF
TRBJ2-1,TRBD2,TRBV9,-,TGTGCCAGCAGCGTATATAGCGGGGGCTACAATGAGCAGTTCTTC,CASSVYSGGYNEQFF
TRBJ2-2,TRBD2,TRBV7-2,-,TGTGCCAGCAGCTTCACTAGCGGGAGGAGGTCGGGCACCGGGGAGCTGTTTTTT,CASSFTSGRRSGTGELFF
TRBJ2-7,TRBD2,TRBV13,many,TGTGCCAGCAGCCGAACCCGTAGCGGGAGTGGGTCTGGCGAGCAGTACTTC,CASSRTRSGSGSGEQYF
TRBJ2-7,-,TRBV5-1,many,TGCGCCAGCAGCCTGGCCGACCGACTCTACGAGCAGTACTTC,CASSLADRLYEQYF
TRBJ2-3,TRBD1,TRBV28,-,TGTGCCAGCGAGGACAGGGGGCCAGATACGCAATATTTT,CASEDRGPDTQYF
TRBJ2-4,-,TRBV11-2,many,TGTGCCAGCAGCTTAGCGGTCGCCAAAAACATTCAGTACTTC,CASSLAVAKNIQYF
TRBJ2-7,-,TRBV6-2/TRBV6-3,many,TGTGCCAGCAGCGGACAGCCTAAGACCTACGAGCAGTACTTC,CASSGQPKTYEQYF
TRBJ2-2,TRBD1,TRBV14,many,TGTGCCAGCAGCCCCAGACAGGGGAAAGGCACCGGGGAGCTGTTTTTT,CASSPRQGKGTGELFF
TRBJ1-1,-,TRBV7-2,-,TGTGCCAGCAGTTATGCCGGGACAAAGAACACTGAAGCTTTCTTT,CASSYAGTKNTEAFF
TRBJ2-7,-,TRBV18,-,TGTGCCAGCTCACCACCAGGCCAACCCATCTACGAGCAGTACTTC,CASSPPGQPIYEQYF
TRBJ2-2,-,TRBV28,-,-,CASSLPGQVFTGELFFF
TRBJ2-3,-,TRBV7-9,many,TGTGCCAGCAGCTCAATAGGAGATACGCAGTATTTT,CASSSIGDTQYF
TRBJ2-3,-,TRBV28,-,TGTGCCAGCAGTTCCCCAGGGGGGTTCGCAGATACGCAGTATTTT,CASSSPGGFADTQYF
TRBJ2-1,-,TRBV18,-,TGTGCCAGCTCACCACCCGCCCTCGAGGGAGGACAGTTCTTC,CASSPPALEGGQFF
TRBJ2-2,-,TRBV4-3,many,TGCGCCAGCAGCCAAGATCCCAGCACCGGGGAGCTGTTTTTT,CASSQDPSTGELFF
TRBJ1-2,-,TRBV9,many,TGTGCCAGCAGCTACGGGAACAGGAGGGATGGCTACACCTTC,CASSYGNRRDGYTF
TRBJ2-7,-,TRBV27,few,TGTGCCAGCAGGGAACCCTACGAGCAGTACTTC,CASREPYEQYF
TRBJ2-7,TRBD2,TRBV6-2/TRBV6-3,many,TGTGCCAGCAGTTACGGAGGACTAGCGGGCTCCTACGAGCAGTACTTC,CASSYGGLAGSYEQYF
TRBJ2-7,TRBD2,TRBV6-6,many,TGTGCCAGCAGTTACAACCAACTAGCGGCTTACGAGCAGTACTTC,CASSYNQLAAYEQYF
TRBJ2-5,TRBD2,TRBV20-1,many,TGCAGTGCTCCCGGGACTAGCGGTCAAGAGACCCAGTACTTC,CSAPGTSGQETQYF
TRBJ2-2,-,TRBV4-2,many,TGTGCCAGCAGCCAAGATAACCGGGTCACCGGCACCGGGGAGCTGTTTTTT,CASSQDNRVTGTGELFF
TRBJ1-1,TRBD1,TRBV4-2,-,TGTGCCGGGGGGACAGGGGAGAGCACTGAAGCTTTCTTT,CAGGTGESTEAFF
TRBJ1-3,-,TRBV9,-,TGTGCCAGCAGCGCATCAAATCCCCAATCTGGAAACACCATATATTTT,CASSASNPQSGNTIYF
TRBJ2-2,-,TRBV6-5,-,TGTGCCAGCACCCAAACCACCGGGGAGCTGTTTTTT,CASTQTTGELFF
TRBJ2-5,-,TRBV5-1,-,TGCGCCAGCAGCCGCTCTGGGGGATTCCAAGAGACCCAGTACTTC,CASSRSGGFQETQYF
TRBJ2-7,-,TRBV27,-,TGTGCCAGCCCTCCCCCCGGGACAACGGGCGAGCAGTACTTC,CASPPPGTTGEQYF
TRBJ2-4,-,TRBV7-2,-,TGTGCCAGCAGCTCACCAGGGGAAAACATTCAGTACTTC,CASSSPGENIQYF
TRBJ2-7,-,TRBV5-1,many,TGCGCCAGCAGGCGAGTACAGGGTGCCGACGAGCAGTACTTC,CASRRVQGADEQYF
TRBJ1-1,-,TRBV7-2,many,TGTGCCAGCAGTGGCGCATCGGCAGAAGCTTTCTTT,CASSGASAEAFF
TRBJ1-2,-,TRBV6-1,-,TGTGCCACCACACGGGTGGAGGGCTATGGCTACACCTTC,CATTRVEGYGYTF
TRBJ2-1,TRBD1,TRBV24-1,many,TGTGCCACCAGTGATTTGACGAGGGGGCGAGGGGCTGAGCAGTTCTTC,CATSDLTRGRGAEQFF
TRBJ1-2,-,TRBV5-1,once,TGCGCCAGCAGCCAGTCGAGGGACATAATTGGCTACACCTTC,CASSQSRDIIGYTF
TRBJ1-5,TRBD1,TRBV6-2/TRBV6-3,-,TGTGCCAGCAGTCCTGTGACAGGGCATGAGGTGAGCAATCAGCCCCAGCATTTT,CASSPVTGHEVSNQPQHF
TRBJ2-1,-,TRBV6-2/TRBV6-3,-,TGTGCCGTAAGAAGGGATCCCTCGAGCCTTGAGCAGTTCTTC,CAVRRDPSSLEQFF
TRBJ1-1,-,TRBV6-2/TRBV6-3,-,TGTGCCAGCAGTATCTCCGGGGGGAACACTGAAGCTTTCTTT,CASSISGGNTEAFF
TRBJ2-1,-,TRBV4-3,many,TGCGCCAGCAGCCAAGATTTCCGGGAGTTCTCCTACAATGAGCAGTTCTTC,CASSQDFREFSYNEQFF
TRBJ2-5,-,TRBV13,many,TGTGCCAGCAGCACCTGGACAGAGCAAGAGACCCAGTACTTC,CASSTWTEQETQYF
TRBJ2-1,TRBD1,TRBV7-9,once,TGTGCCAGCAGCCCGAGTCAAGACAGGGTCCCCTTTAGCTCCTACAATGAGCAGTTCTTC,CASSPSQDRVPFSSYNEQFF
TRBJ1-1,-,TRBV7-2,-,TGTGCCAGCAGCGCCAACGGGCGGCTGGCGAACACTGAAGCTTTCTTT,CASSANGRLANTEAFF
TRBJ1-2,-,TRBV11-2,many,TGTGCCAGCAGCCCAGACCTAGGCTATGGCTACACCTTC,CASSPDLGYGYTF
TRBJ2-5,-,TRBV29-1,many,TGCAGCGTTGAAAGGTCGGGCCAAGAGACCCAGTACTTC,CSVERSGQETQYF
TRBJ2-6,-,TRBV5-1,many,TGCGCCAGCAGCTTGCCCGTCTTCTCTGGGGCCAACGTCCTGACTTTC,CASSLPVFSGANVLTF
TRBJ2-1,-,TRBV30,many,TGTGCCTGGACCCCGCGGGGGCCATACAATGAGCAGTTCTTC,CAWTPRGPYNEQFF
TRBJ2-7,-,TRBV6-2/TRBV6-3,-,TGTGCCAGCACTCCCCTTGGGCGGGGCTACGAGCAGTACTTC,CASTPLGRGYEQYF
TRBJ2-7,TRBD1,TRBV5-1,many,TGCGCCAGCAGCTTGGTGCAGGGGGCCTATCCTAACGAGCAGTACTTC,CASSLVQGAYPNEQYF
TRBJ2-3,-,TRBV3-1,many,TGTGCCAGCAGCCCAAACAGGCTTTCTGTCACAGATACGCAGTATTTT,CASSPNRLSVTDTQYF
TRBJ2-4,TRBD2,TRBV4-3,-,TGCGCCAGCAGCCAAGAGCCGGGAGGGGCCAAAAACATTCAGTACTTC,CASSQEPGGAKNIQYF